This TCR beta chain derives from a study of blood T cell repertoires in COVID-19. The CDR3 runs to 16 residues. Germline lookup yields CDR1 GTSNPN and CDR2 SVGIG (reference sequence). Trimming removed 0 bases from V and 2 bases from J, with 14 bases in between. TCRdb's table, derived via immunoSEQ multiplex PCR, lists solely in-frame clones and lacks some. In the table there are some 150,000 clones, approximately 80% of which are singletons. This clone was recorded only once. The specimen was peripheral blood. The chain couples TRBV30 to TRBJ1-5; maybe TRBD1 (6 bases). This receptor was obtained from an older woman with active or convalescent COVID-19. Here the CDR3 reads CAWSVRAGAGNQPQHF. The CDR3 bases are TGTGCCTGGAGTGTACGGGCAGGGGCGGGCAATCAGCCCCAGCATTTT.